This T cell receptor (beta chain) was retrieved from a study of shared clonotypes between healthy human individuals. The CDR3 is made up of 16 amino acids. CDR1 and CDR2 from the germline V gene are ENHRY and SYGVKD. Repertoires were generated with immunoSEQ multiplex PCR, while TCRdb's copy carries only in-frame clones and drops some. The sample contains about 480,000 clones, about 80% of which appear only once. As concerns this clone: One end of the junction fails to match germline, which may point to a read error.

The V gene is TRBV10-3, the J gene TRBJ2-3; D is perhaps TRBD1 (6 bases). The sample taken for sequencing was PBMCs. The sequence was obtained from a middle-aged woman in good health. Some clones in this sample may be carry-over from other donors' samples. Here the CDR3 reads CAISESQSTGGDMQYF. Here the CDR3 DNA reads TGTGCCATCAGTGAGTCCCAGTCGACAGGCGGAGATATGCAGTATTTT.